The 10 T cell receptor beta chains reported below all come from one sample, sequenced in a study of T cells after yellow fever vaccination. TCRdb passed the 5' RACE reads through MiXCR, listing each CDR3 protein once. This sample has some 390,000 distinct CDR3 sequences, with roughly 6.2% found just once. The specimen was PBMCs, collected 5 days after the yellow fever booster vaccination. The origin of the receptors is a man aged 25-40 years who received the YFV17D yellow fever vaccine.

This chain connects TRBV30 to TRBJ2-1; 7 bases are shared with TRBD2. The CDR3 covers 13 residues. The germline V gene encodes CDR1 GTSNPN and CDR2 SVGIG (reference sequence). J lost 6 bases, V lost 3 bases, and 5 bases had no gene match. The CDR3 here is CAWSALAANEQFF. The CDR3 bases are TGTGCCTGGAGCGCGCTAGCGGCCAATGAGCAGTTCTTC.

The V call is TRBV27, the J call TRBJ2-1; D gene ambiguous. This CDR3 spans 14 amino acids. Germline CDR1 reads MNHEY; CDR2 reads SMNVEV (reference sequence). V was shortened by 0 bases and J by 7 bases, with 10 bases between the two germline ends. The CDR3 loop is CASSLSLGRNEQFF. CDR3 nucleotides: TGTGCCAGCAGTTTATCGTTGGGTAGGAATGAGCAGTTCTTC.

The chain couples TRBV29-1 to TRBJ2-7, with 7 bases matching TRBD1. CDR1 is SQVTM, CDR2 ANQGSEA, per germline. V shed 2 bases, J shed 5 bases, and the junction held 12 bases outside the gene matches. The CDR3 runs 15 residues. The CDR3 nucleotides read TGCAGCGTTGAAATGGGCCCGACAGGGAGAGACGAGCAGTACTTC. Its translation: CSVEMGPTGRDEQYF.

This clonotype has more than one count but fewer than ten. V usage is TRBV27 and J usage is TRBJ1-2; D is ambiguous. The CDR3 totals 15 residues. Germline CDR1 and CDR2: MNHEY and SMNVEV (reference sequence). With 2 bases removed from V and 6 bases from J, the gap between germline ends came to 16 bases. CDR3 protein: CASSLNPSGPDGYTF. CDR3 nucleotide sequence: TGTGCCAGCAGTTTAAACCCCTCTGGGCCGGATGGCTACACCTTC.

This clonotype was found a few times. V and J are TRBV27 and TRBJ2-4; the match to TRBD1 covers 9 bases. CDR3 size: 16 residues. The germline V gene has CDR1 MNHEY and CDR2 SMNVEV (reference sequence). V was pared by 2 bases and J by 4 bases, with 6 bases of the junction left unmatched. The CDR3 reads CASSLDWGTGKNIQYF. The CDR3 DNA follows: TGTGCCAGCAGTTTAGATTGGGGGACAGGGAAAAACATTCAGTACTTC.

This clonotype was observed a handful of times. This sequence joins TRBV20-1 and TRBJ2-1; the match to TRBD2 covers 8 bases. CDR3 size: 16 residues. Germline CDR1 is DFQATT and CDR2 is SNEGSKA (reference sequence). V lost 5 bases and J lost 4; bases outside the gene matches: 13. The CDR3 loop reads CSADLVGGRRYNEQFF. Here the CDR3 DNA reads TGCAGTGCTGACCTAGTAGGCGGGAGGAGGTACAATGAGCAGTTCTTC.

The V gene is TRBV5-4, the J gene TRBJ2-1, with 9 bases aligning to TRBD2. This CDR3 has 17 amino acids. The germline CDR1 and CDR2 sequences are SGHNT and YYREEE (reference sequence). The V and J ends lost 4 bases and 3 bases, in that order; junction bases with no gene match: 11. The CDR3 here is CASSPGLARGLYNEQFF. Written as DNA, the CDR3 is TGTGCCAGCAGCCCCGGACTAGCGCGAGGCCTCTACAATGAGCAGTTCTTC.

This clonotype was counted ten times or more. Written as DNA, the CDR3 is TGCGCCAGCAGCCAAGATAGATGGTCCTACGAGCAGTACTTC. It specifies CASSQDRWSYEQYF. V usage is TRBV4-3 and J usage is TRBJ2-7; no clear D. V was cut by 0 bases and J by 1 base, with 7 bases left in between. Germline V gene lookup returns CDR1 LGHNA and CDR2 YSLEER. This CDR3 region has 14 residues.

This clonotype came up many times. This chain joins TRBV6-6 and TRBJ2-7; D remains ambiguous. This CDR3 spans 11 amino acids. Trimming shortened V by 5 bases and J by 6 bases, and 8 bases separated the two germline ends. Germline V gene sequence: CDR1 MNHNY, CDR2 SVGAGI (reference sequence). CDR3 region: CASSPDREQYF. The CDR3 DNA reads as TGTGCCAGCAGTCCGGACCGCGAGCAGTACTTC.

This clonotype has just a few counts. The CDR3 coding sequence is TGTGCCAGCAGTTACGACTTCTATGGCTACACCTTC. This translates into CASSYDFYGYTF. The chain recombines TRBV6-5 with TRBJ1-2, with no clear D. Germline CDR1 is MNHEY and CDR2 is SVGAGI. V gave up 2 bases and J gave up 4 bases, with 5 bases separating them. CDR3 length: 12 amino acids.